Each of the 17 T cell receptor beta chains below was sequenced from the same sample in a study of siplizumab effects on memory and regulatory T cells. Only in-frame clones appear in the TCRdb table, and some are missing; sequencing was by immunoSEQ multiplex PCR. The sample carries approximately 94,000 clones, roughly 96% recorded once. Sequencing was performed on naive CD4+ T cells sorted from blood. The receptors were sampled from a human donor in good health.

V gene TRBV7-9 combines with J gene TRBJ1-1; D is perhaps TRBD1 (5 bases). V gave up 1 base and J gave up 4 bases, with 7 bases separating them. Germline V gene lookup returns CDR1 SEHNR and CDR2 FQNEAQ (reference sequence). This CDR3 region has 13 residues. CDR3 DNA sequence: TGTGCCAGCAGCTTAGACGGGACCACTGAAGCTTTCTTT. Protein product: CASSLDGTTEAFF.

Only one count was recorded for this clone. The V gene is TRBV7-9, the J gene TRBJ2-2; TRBD2 is a possible D gene (5 bases). V lost 4 bases and J 4 bases, leaving 13 bases between the germline ends. The CDR3 runs 15 residues. Looked up from germline, CDR1 is SEHNR and CDR2 is FQNEAQ (reference sequence). The CDR3 DNA is TGTGCCAGCAGCTCCAGCGGACTGTCCACCGGGGAGCTGTTTTTT. Protein sequence: CASSSSGLSTGELFF.

CDR3 sequence: CASASGYEQYF. The CDR3 DNA follows: TGTGCCAGCGCGAGCGGCTACGAGCAGTACTTC. The rearrangement joins TRBV11-2 to TRBJ2-5, with D possibly TRBD2 on 5 matching bases. The J call is uncertain, as TRBJ2-7 better fits the DNA end. Germline assignment: CDR1 SGHAT and CDR2 FQNNGV. The length of the CDR3 is 11 residues.

DNA for the CDR3: TGTGCCAGCAGCTTAGAAGGGAATAGTGGCTACACCTTC. It specifies CASSLEGNSGYTF. V gene TRBV11-2 combines with J gene TRBJ1-2; D gene ambiguous. V shed 0 bases and J shed 7 bases, with 9 bases lying between them. Germline values: CDR1 SGHAT, CDR2 FQNNGV. CDR3 length: 13 amino acids.

CDR3 sequence (DNA): TGTGCCAGCAGACGGGGACAGGGGGTTATCTACGAGCAGTACTTC. It is translated as CASRRGQGVIYEQYF. This chain connects TRBV6-5 to TRBJ2-7, with 11 nucleotides matching TRBD1. J gave up 3 bases and V 6 bases, and 7 bases lay outside the gene matches. From germline, CDR1 is MNHEY and CDR2 SVGAGI. There are 15 residues in the CDR3.

The chain has TRBV5-1 and TRBJ1-6, with D possibly being TRBD1 (5 bases). Germline lookup yields CDR1 SGHRS and CDR2 YFSETQ. This CDR3 comprises 16 residues. The ends were cut back, 0 bases at V and 5 bases at J, with 12 bases in the middle. CDR3 protein: CASSLDGAGNNSPLHF. CDR3 nucleotide sequence: TGCGCCAGCAGCTTGGATGGGGCAGGTAATAATTCACCCCTCCACTTT.

This chain connects TRBV6-1 to TRBJ1-3; D gene uncertain. This CDR3 spans 14 amino acids. CDR1 is MNHNS and CDR2 is SASEGT in the germline V gene. The V end lost 6 bases, the J end lost 0 bases, and 9 bases lay between the germline ends. CDR3 nucleotide sequence: TGTGCCAGCAGGAAGGGTTCCTCTGGAAACACCATATATTTT. Encoded protein: CASRKGSSGNTIYF.

V gene TRBV10-3 combines with J gene TRBJ1-5; no firm D call. Germline loops: CDR1 ENHRY, CDR2 SYGVKD. CDR3 size: 13 residues. V was pared by 5 bases and J by 2 bases, with 7 bases between. The CDR3 bases are TGTGCCATCAGTTCATCCGGCAATCAGCCCCAGCATTTT. Protein product: CAISSSGNQPQHF.

Comments on this clone: A read error may produce the germline difference seen at one junction end. CDR3 amino acids: CASSEGGGTDTQYF. The CDR3 nucleotides are TGCGCCAGCAGTGAAGGAGGGGGCACGGATACGCAGTATTTT. V and J are TRBV10-1 and TRBJ2-3; TRBD1 might be the D (7 bases). The length of the CDR3 is 14 residues. The V gene's germline CDR1 is WNHNN and CDR2 SYGVQD (reference sequence).

The chain has TRBV7-9 and TRBJ1-1; no firm D call. Germline loops: CDR1 SEHNR, CDR2 FQNEAQ (reference sequence). V gave up 3 bases and J gave up 1 base, with 6 bases separating them. This CDR3 region has 13 residues. This CDR3 is CASSFLQNTEAFF. The CDR3 bases are TGTGCCAGCAGCTTTTTACAGAACACTGAAGCTTTCTTT.

The J gene is TRBJ1-1, the V gene TRBV19; D ambiguous. With 8 bases removed from V and 3 bases from J, the gap between germline ends came to 13 bases. The V gene's germline CDR1 is LNHDA and CDR2 SQIVND (reference sequence). The CDR3 contains 13 residues. The CDR3 DNA is TGTGCCAGTCGGCCGCAATCGTACACTGAAGCTTTCTTT. Translation gives CASRPQSYTEAFF.

J is TRBJ1-3 and V is TRBV9; D unclear. Germline assignment: CDR1 SGDLS and CDR2 YYNGEE. Trimming shortened V by 3 bases and J by 0 bases, and 13 bases separated the two germline ends. The CDR3 has 16 amino acids. CDR3 protein: CASSALPGGSGNTIYF. The CDR3 coding sequence is TGTGCCAGCAGCGCCCTCCCGGGAGGCTCTGGAAACACCATATATTTT.

The chain has TRBV29-1 and TRBJ2-2, with D tentatively TRBD1 or TRBD2 (6 bases each). This CDR3 is 14 amino acids long. V dropped 1 base and J dropped 6 bases, with 12 bases sitting between them. Looked up from germline, CDR1 is SQVTM and CDR2 is ANQGSEA. CDR3 sequence reads: CSVEVWGASGELFF. CDR3 DNA sequence: TGCAGCGTTGAAGTGTGGGGGGCATCCGGGGAGCTGTTTTTT.

The V gene is TRBV6-1, the J gene TRBJ1-3; a weak D match, TRBD1 (5 bases). V was pared by 3 bases and J by 0 bases, with 18 bases between. CDR3 length equals 18 residues. CDR1 is MNHNS and CDR2 is SASEGT in the germline V gene. As DNA, the CDR3 is TGTGCCAGCAGTGACAGGTACAGGACGGCGAGCTCTGGAAACACCATATATTTT. This sequence encodes CASSDRYRTASSGNTIYF.

CDR3 in amino acids: CASGFGGDEKLFF. The CDR3 coding sequence is TGTGCTAGTGGTTTTGGGGGGGATGAAAAACTGTTTTTT. The V call is TRBV12-5, the J call TRBJ1-4, with D tentatively TRBD1 (5 bases). Germline assignment: CDR1 LGHNT and CDR2 FRNRAP. Trimming cost V 3 bases and J 6 bases, with 8 bases left between them. CDR3 size: 13 residues.

The chain uses TRBV7-3 and TRBJ2-2, with a tentative D call TRBD2 (6 bases). Trimming took off 1 base at V and 5 bases at J, with 8 bases between the two ends. This CDR3 region has 14 residues. The germline CDR1 and CDR2 sequences are SGHTA and FQGTGA. The CDR3 DNA reads TGTGCCAGCAGCTTAAGGGGGGTAACCGGGGAGCTGTTTTTT. Protein: CASSLRGVTGELFF.

This chain links TRBV10-3 with TRBJ2-3, with 9 bases that match TRBD1. Germline V gene lookup returns CDR1 ENHRY and CDR2 SYGVKD. J gave up 3 bases and V 8 bases, and 3 bases lay outside the gene matches. CDR3 length: 13 residues. The CDR3 DNA sequence: TGTGCCATCCGACAGGGGGAGACAGATACGCAGTATTTT. This gives the protein CAIRQGETDTQYF.